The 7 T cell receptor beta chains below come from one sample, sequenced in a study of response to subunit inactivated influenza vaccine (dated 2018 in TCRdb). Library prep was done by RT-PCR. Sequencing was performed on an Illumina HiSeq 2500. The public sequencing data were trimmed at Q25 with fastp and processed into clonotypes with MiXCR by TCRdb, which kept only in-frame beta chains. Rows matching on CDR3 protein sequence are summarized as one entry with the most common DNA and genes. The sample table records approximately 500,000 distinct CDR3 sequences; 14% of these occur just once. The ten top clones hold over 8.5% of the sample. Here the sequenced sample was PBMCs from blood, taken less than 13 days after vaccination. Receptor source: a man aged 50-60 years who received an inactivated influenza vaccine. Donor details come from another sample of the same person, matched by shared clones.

In DNA form, the CDR3 reads TGCGCCAGCAGCCCGATCGTAGGACAGGGAGGAAACTATGGCTACACCTTC. Amino acids: CASSPIVGQGGNYGYTF. The J gene is TRBJ1-2, the V gene TRBV5-1; 8 positions agree with TRBD1. Per germline, CDR1 SGHRS and CDR2 YFSETQ. The CDR3 runs to 17 residues. The trim removed 4 bases at V and 2 bases at J, leaving 13 bases unmatched.

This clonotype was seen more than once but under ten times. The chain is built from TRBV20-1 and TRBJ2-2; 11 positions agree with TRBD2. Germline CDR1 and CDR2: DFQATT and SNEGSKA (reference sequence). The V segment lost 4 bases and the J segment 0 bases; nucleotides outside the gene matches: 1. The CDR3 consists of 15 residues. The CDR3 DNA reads TGCAGTGCTACTAGCGGGAGGACGAACACCGGGGAGCTGTTTTTT. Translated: CSATSGRTNTGELFF.

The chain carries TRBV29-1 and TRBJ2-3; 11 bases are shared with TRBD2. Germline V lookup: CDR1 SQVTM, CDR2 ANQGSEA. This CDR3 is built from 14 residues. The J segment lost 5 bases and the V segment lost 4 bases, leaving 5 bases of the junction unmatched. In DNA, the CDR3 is TGCAGCGTTGGTGTAGCGGGAGGGCTAGATACGCAGTATTTT. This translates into CSVGVAGGLDTQYF.

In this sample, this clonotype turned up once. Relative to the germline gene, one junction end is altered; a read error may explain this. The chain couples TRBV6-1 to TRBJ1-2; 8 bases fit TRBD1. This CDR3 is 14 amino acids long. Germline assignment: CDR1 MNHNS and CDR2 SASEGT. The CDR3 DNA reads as TGTGCCAGCAGGGGGACAGGACGTAACTATGTCTACACCTTC. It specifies CASRGTGRNYVYTF.

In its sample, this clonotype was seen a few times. The CDR3 nucleotides read TGCAGCGTTCCGGGACTAGGTACAGAGACCCAGTACTTC. Translated, it gives CSVPGLGTETQYF. This chain connects TRBV29-1 to TRBJ2-5; 8 bases are shared with TRBD2. The CDR3 totals 13 residues. Unmatched junction bases numbered 6, after V lost 5 bases and J lost 4 bases. CDR1 SQVTM and CDR2 ANQGSEA come from the germline V gene.

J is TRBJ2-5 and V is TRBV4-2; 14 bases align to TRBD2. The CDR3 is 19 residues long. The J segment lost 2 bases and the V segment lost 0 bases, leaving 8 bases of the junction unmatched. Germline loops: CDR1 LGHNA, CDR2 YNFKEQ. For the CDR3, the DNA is TGTGCCAGCAGCCAAGATCCCCGACTAGCGGGAGGGCCTCAAGAGACCCAGTACTTC. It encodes CASSQDPRLAGGPQETQYF.

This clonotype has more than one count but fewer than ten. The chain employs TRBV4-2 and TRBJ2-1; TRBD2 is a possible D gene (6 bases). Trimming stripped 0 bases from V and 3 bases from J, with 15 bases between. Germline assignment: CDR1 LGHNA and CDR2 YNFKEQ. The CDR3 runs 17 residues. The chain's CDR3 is CASSQDSWRDLYNEQFF. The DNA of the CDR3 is TGTGCCAGCAGCCAAGATTCATGGCGGGACCTCTACAATGAGCAGTTCTTC.